The 21 T cell receptor beta chains below come from one sample, sequenced in a study of immune evolution from preneoplasia to lung adenocarcinoma. TCRdb's copy holds only in-frame clones and misses some; the assay was immunoSEQ multiplex PCR. The sample consists of 20,000 to 25,000 clones, about 79% of them appearing once. Sequencing was performed on FFPE invasive lung adenocarcinoma tissue. The receptors come from a person between 55 and 69 years old with lung adenocarcinoma.

This chain uses TRBV2 with TRBJ1-2; tentative D call: TRBD1 (6 bases). Germline CDR1 is SNHLY and CDR2 is FYNNEI. V lost 8 bases to trimming and J lost 8 bases, with 15 bases between them. This CDR3 has 12 amino acids. CDR3 loop: CASHDQGIGYTF. Written as DNA, the CDR3 is TGTGCCAGCCACGACCAGGGGATCGGCTACACCTTC. Combining the CDR3 with reference TRBV2 and TRBJ1-2 gives the whole variable domain EPEVTQTPSHQVTQMGQEVILRCVPISNHLYFYWYRQILGQKVEFLVSFYNNEISEKSEIFDDQFSVERPDGSNFTLKIRSTKLEDSAMYFCASHDQGIGYTFGSGTRLTVV.

The gene calls are TRBV6-1 and TRBJ2-1, with 7 bases identical to TRBD2. The V gene's germline CDR1 is MNHNS and CDR2 SASEGT. Trimming took 0 bases from V and 4 from J; bases not matched to a gene: 0. The CDR3 has 14 amino acids. In nucleotides, the CDR3 is TGTGCCAGCAGTGAAGCTAGCGGGTACAATGAGCAGTTCTTC. It yields the protein CASSEASGYNEQFF.

The rearrangement links TRBV6-1 to TRBJ1-1, with D possibly being TRBD1 (5 bases). Trimming took 6 bases from V and 4 from J, leaving 18 bases between them. CDR3 length equals 15 residues. CDR1 is MNHNS, CDR2 SASEGT, per germline. The CDR3 DNA follows: TGTGCCAGCAGATCGACAGCCTCGACGGGCACTGAAGCTTTCTTT. This gives the protein CASRSTASTGTEAFF.

The chain employs TRBV18 and TRBJ1-1, with a weak D call TRBD1 (5 bases). Trimming removed 3 bases at V and 5 bases at J, with 19 bases between. This CDR3 spans 16 amino acids. Germline V gene lookup returns CDR1 KGHSH and CDR2 LQKENI. The DNA of the CDR3 is TGTGCCAGCTCACCCCTATCCGGGACGGCCCGTACTGAAGCTTTCTTT. It specifies CASSPLSGTARTEAFF.

In its sample, this clone was seen a few times. Other DNA sequences from this sample encode an identical CDR3 as well. V usage is TRBV18 and J usage is TRBJ2-3, with D tentatively TRBD1 (6 bases). Trimming took off 3 bases at V and 4 bases at J, with 8 bases between the two ends. Germline CDR1 reads KGHSH; CDR2 reads LQKENI. This CDR3 comprises 13 residues. In DNA, the CDR3 is TGTGCCAGCTCACCCCCAGGGGCAGATACGCAGTATTTT. Its protein is CASSPPGADTQYF.

V gene TRBV7-6 combines with J gene TRBJ2-1; 8 nucleotides line up with TRBD2. The CDR3 spans 17 residues. V was clipped by 5 bases and J by 0 bases; unmatched bases: 9. Germline V gene lookup returns CDR1 SGHVS and CDR2 FNYEAQ. As DNA, the CDR3 is TGTGCCAGCAGCAATGAAGCCGGGAGGGCCTCCTACAATGAGCAGTTCTTC. Its protein product is CASSNEAGRASYNEQFF. Combining the CDR3 with reference TRBV7-6 and TRBJ2-1 gives the whole variable domain GAGVSQSPRYKVTKRGQDVALRCDPISGHVSLYWYRQALGQGPEFLTYFNYEAQQDKSGLPNDRFSAERPEGSISTLTIQRTEQRDSAMYRCASSNEAGRASYNEQFFGPGTRLTVL.

This clone was recorded a few times. This chain joins TRBV27 and TRBJ2-5, with 14 bases matching TRBD2. CDR3 length: 16 residues. The V segment lost 3 bases and the J segment 9 bases; nucleotides outside the gene matches: 9. Germline CDR1 and CDR2: MNHEY and SMNVEV (reference sequence). CDR3 in DNA: TGTGCCAGCAGTTTCCTGACTAGCGGGAGGGCCGATGCCCAGTACTTC. It encodes CASSFLTSGRADAQYF.

The gene calls are TRBV30 and TRBJ1-1; D call uncertain. Trimming left V 7 bases short and J 3 bases short, with 15 bases between. The CDR3 spans 13 residues. Germline V gene sequence: CDR1 GTSNPN, CDR2 SVGIG (reference sequence). The CDR3 sequence: CASTQGIDTEAFF. The CDR3 DNA is TGTGCCTCCACCCAAGGGATTGACACTGAAGCTTTCTTT.

The chain combines TRBV6-1 with TRBJ2-4, with TRBD1 matching 7 bases. CDR1 is MNHNS and CDR2 is SASEGT in the germline V gene. This CDR3 spans 16 amino acids. The junction had 10 bases not matched to a gene; V was cut back by 4 bases and J by 4 bases. CDR3 sequence: CASSGRQGQTKNIQYF. CDR3 sequence (DNA): TGTGCCAGCAGTGGTCGACAGGGCCAGACTAAAAACATTCAGTACTTC.

This chain links TRBV6-6 with TRBJ2-2; 9 bases are a match to TRBD2. Trimming removed 8 bases from V and 6 bases from J; junction bases left unmatched: 7. The CDR3 loop spans 14 amino acids. The germline V gene has CDR1 MNHNY and CDR2 SVGAGI (reference sequence). The CDR3 is CASVSGRRPGELFF. CDR3 nucleotide sequence: TGTGCCAGCGTTAGCGGGAGACGACCCGGGGAGCTGTTTTTT.

The chain carries TRBV18 and TRBJ1-2; tentatively, D is TRBD1 (6 bases). The CDR3 runs 14 residues. V lost 4 bases and J lost 6, with 15 bases in between. In germline, CDR1 is KGHSH, CDR2 LQKENI. CDR3 sequence: CASSLRQEGHGYTF. The CDR3 DNA sequence: TGTGCCAGCTCACTCAGACAGGAAGGACATGGCTACACCTTC.

The gene calls are TRBV29-1 and TRBJ2-7; 7 bases match TRBD1. The V gene end was trimmed by 6 bases and the J gene end by 3 bases; junction bases not matched to a gene: 11. The CDR3 is made up of 14 amino acids. Germline assignment: CDR1 SQVTM and CDR2 ANQGSEA. CDR3 sequence reads: CSVTFGTANYEQYF. The CDR3 DNA reads TGCAGCGTCACTTTTGGGACAGCTAACTACGAGCAGTACTTC.

This clone appeared a single time. V usage is TRBV4-1 and J usage is TRBJ2-1; 8 bases fit TRBD1. The CDR3 runs 13 residues. Germline V gives CDR1 MGHRA, CDR2 YSYEKL. Losses at the gene ends were 5 bases for V and 7 bases for J; bases not matched to a gene: 4. CDR3: CASSWDRLNEQFF. Written as DNA, the CDR3 is TGCGCCAGCAGCTGGGACAGGTTAAATGAGCAGTTCTTC.

This clone is a singleton in its sample. The V gene is TRBV12-5, the J gene TRBJ1-4; D possibly corresponds to TRBD1 (5 bases). This CDR3 spans 15 amino acids. The germline gives CDR1 LGHNT, CDR2 FRNRAP. The germline V and J ends were trimmed by 9 bases and 0 bases, with 14 bases remaining between them. The DNA for the CDR3 is TGTGCTAGCAGGCAGGGCTCTGCAACTAATGAAAAACTGTTTTTT. Translation: CASRQGSATNEKLFF.

In its sample, this clone was seen once. The V and J genes are TRBV2 and TRBJ1-5; TRBD1 is a possible D gene (6 bases). Germline-derived CDR1 and CDR2 are SNHLY and FYNNEI. V was cut by 4 bases and J by 4 bases, with 8 bases left in between. The CDR3 has 13 residues. The CDR3, as DNA: TGTGCCAGCAGTGGGGACACGAATCAGCCCCAGCATTTT. Protein product: CASSGDTNQPQHF.

The chain employs TRBV6-5 and TRBJ1-2; 9 bases map to TRBD1. CDR1 is MNHEY, CDR2 SVGAGI, per germline. Germline trimming cut 8 bases from V and 8 bases from J; bases unmatched to any gene: 9. The CDR3 runs to 13 residues. DNA for the CDR3: TGTGCCAGCCAGGCACAGGGGGCGGGGGGCTACACCTTC. This encodes CASQAQGAGGYTF.

V and J are TRBV19 and TRBJ2-1, with 9 nucleotides matching TRBD1. Germline trimming cut 1 base from V and 6 bases from J; bases unmatched to any gene: 4. Per germline, CDR1 LNHDA and CDR2 SQIVND (reference sequence). This CDR3 has 15 residues. CDR3: CASSIGTGEINEQFF. The CDR3 nucleotides are TGTGCCAGTAGTATAGGGACAGGGGAGATCAATGAGCAGTTCTTC.

The chain has TRBV5-4 and TRBJ1-2; D gene ambiguous. Between the trimmed V and J ends, which lost 3 bases and 7 bases, there was a span of 22 bases. The germline V gene encodes CDR1 SGHNT and CDR2 YYREEE (reference sequence). The CDR3 is 16 amino acids. CDR3 sequence: CASSSGGADLYGGYTF. CDR3 DNA sequence: TGTGCCAGCAGCTCCGGTGGAGCCGACCTTTACGGTGGCTACACCTTC.

This clone was recorded a few times. The chain has TRBV21-1 and TRBJ2-4; the table calls TRBD2, which could not be checked here. TRBV21-1 is termed a pseudogene. This CDR3 region has 14 residues. The CDR3 sequence: CASPWTSGRNIQYF. The DNA for the CDR3 is TGTGCCAGCCCGTGGACTAGCGGGAGGAACATTCAGTACTTC.

The chain is built from TRBV28 and TRBJ1-1; 7 nucleotides line up with TRBD1. The CDR3 consists of 16 residues. After removal of 2 bases from V and 3 bases from J, the junction contained 9 bases not matched to a gene. Germline CDR1 reads MDHEN; CDR2 reads SYDVKM. CDR3 sequence (DNA): TGTGCCAGCAGTTTAAGGAACAGGGGATGGGACACTGAAGCTTTCTTT. This sequence encodes CASSLRNRGWDTEAFF.

V usage is TRBV18 and J usage is TRBJ2-1; D gene uncertain. Trimming took off 6 bases at V and 10 bases at J, with 10 bases between the two ends. The CDR3 extends over 11 amino acids. Germline V gene data show CDR1 as KGHSH and CDR2 as LQKENI. This CDR3 is CASSEEWEQFF. The DNA for the CDR3 is TGTGCCAGCTCCGAGGAATGGGAGCAGTTCTTC.